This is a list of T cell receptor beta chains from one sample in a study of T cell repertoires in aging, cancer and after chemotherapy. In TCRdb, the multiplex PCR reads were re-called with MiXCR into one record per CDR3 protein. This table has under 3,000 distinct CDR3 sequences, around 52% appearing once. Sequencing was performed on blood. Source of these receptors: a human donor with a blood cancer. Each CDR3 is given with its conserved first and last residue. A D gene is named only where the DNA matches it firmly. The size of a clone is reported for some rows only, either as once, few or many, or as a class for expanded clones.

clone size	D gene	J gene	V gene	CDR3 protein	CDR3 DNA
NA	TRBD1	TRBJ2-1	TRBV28	CASSSDRGPCGEQFF	TGTGCCAGCAGTTCGGACAGGGGGCCCTGCGGTGAGCAGTTCTTC
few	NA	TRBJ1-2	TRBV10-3	CAIMGSRGNGYTF	TGTGCCATCATGGGCAGTCGAGGGAACGGCTACACCTTC
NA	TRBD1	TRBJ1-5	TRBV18	CASSPDRGNQPQHF	TGTGCCAGCTCACCGGACAGGGGCAATCAGCCCCAGCATTTT
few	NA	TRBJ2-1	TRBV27	CASSLEGGSSYNEQFF	TGTGCCAGCAGTTTAGAAGGGGGGAGCTCCTACAATGAGCAGTTCTTC
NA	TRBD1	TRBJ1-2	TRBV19	CASSIPGGADGYTF	TGTGCCAGTAGTATCCCAGGGGGCGCAGATGGCTACACCTTC
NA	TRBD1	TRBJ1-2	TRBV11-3	CASRFGQGDHGYTF	TGTGCCAGCAGGTTTGGACAGGGGGATCATGGCTACACCTTC
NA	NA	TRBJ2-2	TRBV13	CASSPDTGELFF	TGTGCCAGCAGCCCTGACACCGGGGAGCTGTTTTTT
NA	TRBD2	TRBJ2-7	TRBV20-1	CSARGGGVYEQYF	TGCAGTGCTAGGGGCGGGGGGGTGTACGAGCAGTACTTC
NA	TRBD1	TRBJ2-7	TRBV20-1	CSASPGTVEQYF	TGCAGTGCTAGCCCTGGGACAGTCGAGCAGTACTTC
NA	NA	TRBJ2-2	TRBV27	CASPPGRGGTGELFF	TGTGCCAGCCCCCCGGGCAGGGGGGGAACCGGGGAGCTGTTTTTT
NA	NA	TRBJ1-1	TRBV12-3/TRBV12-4	CASSAAGEWTEAFF	TGTGCCAGCAGTGCGGCTGGGGAGTGGACTGAAGCTTTCTTT
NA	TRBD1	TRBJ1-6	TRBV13	CASSLLTKTGSESPLHF	TGTGCCAGCAGCTTACTTACTAAGACAGGGAGTGAATCACCCCTCCACTTT
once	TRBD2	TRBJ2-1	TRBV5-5	CASSRLAGYYNEQFF	TGTGCCAGCAGCCGACTAGCGGGGTACTACAATGAGCAGTTCTTC
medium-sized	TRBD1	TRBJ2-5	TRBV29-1	CSVRDRGMVETQYF	TGCAGCGTCCGCGACAGGGGCATGGTCGAGACCCAGTACTTC